The sequence of this TCR beta chain was determined in a study of GPR56 and killer-like receptors on CD4 memory cells (dated 2019 in TCRdb). Looking at the study overall: The study proposed that progressive acquisition of KLRB1, KLRG1, GPR56 and then KLRF1 marks human CD4+ memory T-cell differentiation and cytokine production potential. The healthy blood donors were described in the study as age-matched to the liver disease patients, whose median age was nearly 70 years.

TCRdb lists the instrument as Illumina HiSeq 2500. Sequencing libraries were built by amplifying the recombined TCRbeta locus with a previously published PCR protocol. The authors processed their data as follows. Reads whose average quality score was below 30 were removed, and the reads that remained were processed with IMSEQ. Each clonotype was defined by the combination of Vbeta gene, Jbeta gene and CDR3 amino acid sequence. To quantify how much the repertoires of different populations overlapped, the Morisita-Horn index was computed on the top 100 expanded clones. Renyi diversity profiles, calculated on the top 100 expanded clones, were used to assess clonal diversity. Once TCRdb had reprocessed the reads, it stored one entry per CDR3 protein sequence and supplied no DNA. It is TCRdb's table, rather than the study itself, that gives the V and J calls and clone size. The sample table includes fewer than 3,000 distinct CDR3 sequences. Of the sample, around 4% is held by the ten largest clones.

For CDR1 and CDR2, the germline V gene lists SGHTA and FQGTGA. The CDR3 goes from the cysteine to the phenylalanine over 17 residues. The DNA sequence is not available. Prior to TCRbeta sequencing, five KLR/GPR56-defined CD4+ populations were enriched by fluorescence-activated cell sorting. To test a linear memory differentiation pathway, the researchers sequenced TCRbeta repertoires from five CD4+ T-cell subsets that were defined by expression of KLRB1, KLRG1, GPR56 and KLRF1. TCR-sequenced cells came from peripheral blood of healthy control individuals, reported as five donors in the TCRbeta analysis figure. Heparinized peripheral blood was collected, and every sample was processed within one hour of retrieval. To isolate peripheral blood mononuclear cells, blood was diluted 1:2 in PBS and put through Biocoll density gradient centrifugation at room temperature. Before flow sorting, freshly isolated PBMCs underwent magnetic sorting with anti-CD4 MicroBeads to enrich CD4+ T cells. A BD FACSAria II was used to sort CD4+ T cells enriched from PBMCs of healthy donors according to marker expression. For surface staining, the researchers used Miltenyi Biotec antibodies: anti-KLRB1 clone 191B8, anti-KLRF1 clone 4A4.D10 and anti-KLRG1 clone REA261.

In the case of this clonotype: Its antigen is still unknown.

The investigation overall reported the following: Low clonal frequency was observed in the marker-negative population, and a progressive increase in clonal frequency, with a corresponding decrease in TCRbeta diversity, was observed along the proposed pathway. The authors took the finding that clones dominating late populations 4 and 5 were also present in early populations 1 and 2 as evidence for linear differentiation. Diversity and similarity analyses were restricted to the 100 most expanded clones per population rather than full repertoires. Overlap of TCR repertoires was observed especially between the late populations 4 and 5, and partly population 3.

Sequenced material: memory CD4+ T cells from blood. The clonotype originates from a human donor in good health. The rearrangement joined TRBV7-3 to TRBJ2-3; absent DNA, TCRdb's TRBD2 call cannot be checked. CDR3 sequence: CASSLIRYSGDTDTQYF.